The 10 T cell receptor beta chains below all came from one sample that was sequenced in a study of blood T cell repertoires in COVID-19. The protocol was immunoSEQ multiplex PCR, while the TCRdb copy is restricted to in-frame clones and leaves out a portion. Counted here are about 89,000 clones, 88% occurring once; the ten biggest clones make up over 0.45%. The sequencing sample was made of peripheral blood. The receptors here all came from a man aged 55 to 70 with acute or convalescent COVID-19.

The V gene is TRBV27, the J gene TRBJ1-2, with TRBD1 matching 11 bases. Trimming removed 6 bases from V and 1 base from J; junction bases left unmatched: 7. The CDR3 sequence is 16 residues long. The V gene's germline CDR1 is MNHEY and CDR2 SMNVEV (reference sequence). CDR3 in DNA: TGTGCCAGCAGCCTAATGGGGACAGGGGGTAACTATGGCTACACCTTC. Translating it yields CASSLMGTGGNYGYTF.

The rearrangement uses TRBV11-2 and TRBJ1-4; 9 bases line up with TRBD1. The CDR3 sequence is 14 residues long. Germline CDR1 reads SGHAT; CDR2 reads FQNNGV. The V segment lost 5 bases and the J segment 8 bases; nucleotides outside the gene matches: 6. CDR3 in amino acids: CASSPGTGHEKLFF. The CDR3, as DNA: TGTGCCAGCAGCCCCGGGACAGGGCACGAAAAACTGTTTTTT.

The rearrangement links TRBV24-1 to TRBJ2-5, with 7 positions matching TRBD1. The CDR3 length is 17 residues. V gave up 3 bases and J gave up 5 bases; unmatched junction bases: 14. Germline V lookup: CDR1 KGHDR, CDR2 SFDVKD. The CDR3 DNA reads TGTGCCACCAGTGATCCTGGGGACAGCCCTCCGGGGGAGACCCAGTACTTC. Translated: CATSDPGDSPPGETQYF.

The chain combines TRBV18 with TRBJ2-7; D ambiguous. CDR1 is KGHSH and CDR2 is LQKENI in the germline V gene. V lost 6 bases to trimming and J lost 3 bases, with 18 bases between them. The CDR3 runs 15 residues. CDR3 sequence: CASSPAGEAHYEQYF. The CDR3 region has the DNA TGTGCCAGCTCGCCCGCAGGTGAAGCACACTACGAGCAGTACTTC. Full variable domain (remainder filled in from reference TRBV18 and TRBJ2-7): NAGVMQNPRHLVRRRGQEARLRCSPMKGHSHVYWYRQLPEEGLKFMVYLQKENIIDESGMPKERFSAEFPKEGPSILRIQQVVRGDSAAYFCASSPAGEAHYEQYFGPGTRLTVT.

V usage is TRBV6-5 and J usage is TRBJ2-7, with 10 positions matching TRBD1. The CDR3 contains 15 residues. The V gene's germline CDR1 is MNHEY and CDR2 SVGAGI. The V segment lost 7 bases and the J segment 5 bases; nucleotides outside the gene matches: 11. CDR3 DNA sequence: TGTGCCAGCACGGGCGGGGGGACAGGGGAAGACGAGCAGTACTTC. This codes for CASTGGGTGEDEQYF.

The chain has TRBV24-1 and TRBJ2-7, with D maybe TRBD1 (6 bases). This CDR3 has 15 residues. CDR1 is KGHDR and CDR2 is SFDVKD in the germline V gene. Trimming pared 6 bases from V and 2 bases from J, leaving 16 bases between. The CDR3 sequence: CATSYMTGVTYEQYF. The CDR3 DNA follows: TGTGCCACCAGTTACATGACAGGCGTTACCTACGAGCAGTACTTC.

The chain links TRBV12-3 or TRBV12-4 to TRBJ1-2; weak D call: TRBD1 (6 bases). The CDR3 totals 13 residues. The germline V and J ends were trimmed by 5 bases and 7 bases, with 14 bases remaining between them. CDR3 DNA sequence: TGTGCCAGCAGTGCCTTCCAGGGGTTTGGCTACACCTTC. This translates into CASSAFQGFGYTF.

This clone was seen a single time. The chain uses TRBV3-1 (or the pseudogene TRBV3-2) and TRBJ2-2, with 7 nucleotides matching TRBD2. Germline V lookup: CDR1 LGHDT, CDR2 YNNKEL (reference sequence). The CDR3 sequence is 17 residues long. V lost 4 bases, J lost 5 bases, and 13 bases stayed unmatched. The CDR3 nucleotides read TGTGCCAGCAGCCCCAGGGCTAGCGGTTATGGTACCGGGGAGCTGTTTTTT. Its translation is CASSPRASGYGTGELFF.

On this clone: The same CDR3 can be traced to other DNA sequences in this sample. The chain is built from TRBV9 and TRBJ2-1; 7 bases match TRBD2. The germline V gene has CDR1 SGDLS and CDR2 YYNGEE. This CDR3 comprises 13 residues. Unmatched junction bases numbered 1, after V lost 0 bases and J lost 7 bases. The DNA for the CDR3 is TGTGCCAGCAGCGTAGCGGGAGGAAATGAGCAGTTCTTC. Protein product: CASSVAGGNEQFF.

This rearrangement joins TRBV6-4 to TRBJ1-6, with 7 nucleotides matching TRBD1. Germline V gene sequence: CDR1 MRHNA, CDR2 SNTAGT. V lost 7 bases to trimming and J lost 7 bases; unmatched junction nucleotides: 10. The CDR3 length is 15 residues. CDR3 protein: CASNEGAGPNSPLHF. The CDR3 nucleotides read TGTGCCAGCAACGAGGGGGCAGGCCCAAATTCACCCCTCCACTTT.